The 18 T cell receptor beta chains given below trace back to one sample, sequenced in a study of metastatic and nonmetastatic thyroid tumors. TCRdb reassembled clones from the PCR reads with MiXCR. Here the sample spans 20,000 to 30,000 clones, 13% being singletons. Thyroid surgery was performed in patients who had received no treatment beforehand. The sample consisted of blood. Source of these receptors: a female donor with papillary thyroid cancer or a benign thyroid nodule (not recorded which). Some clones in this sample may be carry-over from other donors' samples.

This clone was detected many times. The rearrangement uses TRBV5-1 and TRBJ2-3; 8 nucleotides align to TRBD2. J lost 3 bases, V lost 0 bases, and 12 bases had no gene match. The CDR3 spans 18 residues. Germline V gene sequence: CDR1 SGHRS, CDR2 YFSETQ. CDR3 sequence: CASSLGVSSGSVTDTQYF. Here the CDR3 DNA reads TGCGCCAGCAGCTTGGGAGTCTCGAGCGGGAGTGTTACAGATACGCAGTATTTT.

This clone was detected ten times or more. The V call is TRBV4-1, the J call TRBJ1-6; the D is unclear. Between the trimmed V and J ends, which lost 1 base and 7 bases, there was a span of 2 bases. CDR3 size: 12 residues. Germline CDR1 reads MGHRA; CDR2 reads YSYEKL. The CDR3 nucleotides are TGCGCCAGCAGCCAAGTAAATTCACCCCTCCACTTT. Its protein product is CASSQVNSPLHF.

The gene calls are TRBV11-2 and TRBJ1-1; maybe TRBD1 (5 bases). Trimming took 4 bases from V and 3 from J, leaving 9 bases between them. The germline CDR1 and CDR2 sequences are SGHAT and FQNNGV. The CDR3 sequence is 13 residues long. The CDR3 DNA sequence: TGTGCCAGCAGCTCCCGACAGTACACTGAAGCTTTCTTT. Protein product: CASSSRQYTEAFF.

The CDR3 sequence is CASSLVLAGGTGELFF. The CDR3, as DNA: TGTGCCAGCAGCTTAGTACTAGCGGGAGGGACCGGGGAGCTGTTTTTT. The gene calls are TRBV11-1 and TRBJ2-2; 13 positions agree with TRBD2. The germline gives CDR1 SGHAT, CDR2 FQDESV (reference sequence). V dropped 1 base and J dropped 5; count of bases not matched to a gene: 1. The CDR3 runs 16 residues. Supplemented by reference TRBV11-1 and TRBJ2-2, the full variable domain reads EAEVAQSPRYKITEKSQAVAFWCDPISGHATLYWYRQILGQGPELLVQFQDESVVDDSQLPKDRFSAERLKGVDSTLKIQPAELGDSAMYLCASSLVLAGGTGELFFGEGSRLTVL.

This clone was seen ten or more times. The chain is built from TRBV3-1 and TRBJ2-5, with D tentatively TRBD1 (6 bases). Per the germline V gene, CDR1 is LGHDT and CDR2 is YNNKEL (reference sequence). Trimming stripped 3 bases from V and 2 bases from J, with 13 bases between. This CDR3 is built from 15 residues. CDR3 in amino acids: CASSQFQGPQETQYF. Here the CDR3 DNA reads TGTGCCAGCAGCCAGTTCCAGGGGCCACAAGAGACCCAGTACTTC.

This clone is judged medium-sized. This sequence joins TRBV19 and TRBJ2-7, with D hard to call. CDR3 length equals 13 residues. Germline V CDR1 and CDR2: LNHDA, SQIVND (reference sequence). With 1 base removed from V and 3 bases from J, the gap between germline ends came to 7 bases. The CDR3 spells CASSIGNLYEQYF. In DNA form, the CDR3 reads TGTGCCAGTAGTATAGGGAACCTCTACGAGCAGTACTTC.

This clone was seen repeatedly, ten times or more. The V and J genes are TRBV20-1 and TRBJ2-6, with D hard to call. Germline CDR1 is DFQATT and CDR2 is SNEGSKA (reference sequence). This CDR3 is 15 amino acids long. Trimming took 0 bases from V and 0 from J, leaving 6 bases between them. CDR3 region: CSARDRSSGANVLTF. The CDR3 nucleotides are TGCAGTGCTAGAGATCGGAGCTCTGGGGCCAACGTCCTGACTTTC.

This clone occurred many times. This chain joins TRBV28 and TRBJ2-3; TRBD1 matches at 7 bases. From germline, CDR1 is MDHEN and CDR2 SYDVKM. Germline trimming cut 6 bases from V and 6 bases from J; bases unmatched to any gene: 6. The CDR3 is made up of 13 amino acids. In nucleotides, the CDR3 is TGTGCCAGCAGAAGACAGGGAGTGGATACGCAGTATTTT. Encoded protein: CASRRQGVDTQYF. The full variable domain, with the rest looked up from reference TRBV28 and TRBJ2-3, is DVKVTQSSRYLVKRTGEKVFLECVQDMDHENMFWYRQDPGLGLRLIYFSYDVKMKEKGDIPEGYSVSREKKERFSLILESASTNQTSMYLCASRRQGVDTQYFGPGTRLTVL.

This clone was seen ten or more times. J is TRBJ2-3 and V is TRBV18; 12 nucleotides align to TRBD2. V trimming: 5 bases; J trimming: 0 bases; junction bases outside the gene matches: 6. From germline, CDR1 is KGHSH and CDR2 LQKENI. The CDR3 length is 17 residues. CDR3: CASSRTSGDVSTDTQYF. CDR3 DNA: TGTGCCAGCTCAAGGACTAGCGGGGACGTAAGCACAGATACGCAGTATTTT.

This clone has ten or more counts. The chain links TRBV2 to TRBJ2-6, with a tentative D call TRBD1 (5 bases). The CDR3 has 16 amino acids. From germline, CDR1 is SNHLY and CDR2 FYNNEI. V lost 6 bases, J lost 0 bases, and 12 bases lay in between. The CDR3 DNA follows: TGTGCCAGCAGAGACAGACCGGGCTCTGGGGCCAACGTCCTGACTTTC. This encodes CASRDRPGSGANVLTF.

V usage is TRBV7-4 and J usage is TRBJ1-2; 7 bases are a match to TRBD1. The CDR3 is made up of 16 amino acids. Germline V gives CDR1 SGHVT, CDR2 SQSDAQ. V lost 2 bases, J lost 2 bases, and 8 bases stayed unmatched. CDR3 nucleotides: TGTGCCAGCAGCTTAAAGGGGGCGGGTTGGAACTATGGCTACACCTTC. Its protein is CASSLKGAGWNYGYTF. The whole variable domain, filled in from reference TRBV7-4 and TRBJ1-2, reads GAGVSQSPRYKVAKRGRDVALRCDSISGHVTLYWYRQTLGQGSEVLTYSQSDAQRDKSGRPSGRFSAERPERSVSTLKIQRTEQGDSAVYLCASSLKGAGWNYGYTFGSGTRLTVV.

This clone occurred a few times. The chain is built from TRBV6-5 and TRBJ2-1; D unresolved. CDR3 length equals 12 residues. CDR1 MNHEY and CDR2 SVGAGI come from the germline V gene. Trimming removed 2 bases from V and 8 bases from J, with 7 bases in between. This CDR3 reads CASSYGVDEQFF. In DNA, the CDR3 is TGTGCCAGCAGTTACGGGGTGGATGAGCAGTTCTTC.

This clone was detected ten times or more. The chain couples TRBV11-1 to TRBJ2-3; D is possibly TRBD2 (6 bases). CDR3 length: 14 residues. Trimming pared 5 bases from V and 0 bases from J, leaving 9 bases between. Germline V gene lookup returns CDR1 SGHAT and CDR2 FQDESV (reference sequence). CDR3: CASSVGLSTDTQYF. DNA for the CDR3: TGTGCCAGCAGCGTCGGACTAAGCACAGATACGCAGTATTTT.

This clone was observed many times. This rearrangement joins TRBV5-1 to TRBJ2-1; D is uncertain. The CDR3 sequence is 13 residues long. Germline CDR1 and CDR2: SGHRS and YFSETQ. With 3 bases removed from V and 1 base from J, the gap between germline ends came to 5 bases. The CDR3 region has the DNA TGCGCCAGCAGCTCCCAGTCCTACAATGAGCAGTTCTTC. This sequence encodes CASSSQSYNEQFF. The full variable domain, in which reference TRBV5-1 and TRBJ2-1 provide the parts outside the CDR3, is KAGVTQTPRYLIKTRGQQVTLSCSPISGHRSVSWYQQTPGQGLQFLFEYFSETQRNKGNFPGRFSGRQFSNSRSEMNVSTLELGDSALYLCASSSQSYNEQFFGPGTRLTVL.

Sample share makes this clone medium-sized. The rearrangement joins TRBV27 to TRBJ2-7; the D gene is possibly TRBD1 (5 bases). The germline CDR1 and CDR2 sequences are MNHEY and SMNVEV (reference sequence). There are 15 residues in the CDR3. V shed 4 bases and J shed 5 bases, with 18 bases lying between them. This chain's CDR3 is CASSWNGQGPHEQYF. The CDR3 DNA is TGTGCCAGCAGTTGGAATGGGCAGGGCCCCCACGAGCAGTACTTC.

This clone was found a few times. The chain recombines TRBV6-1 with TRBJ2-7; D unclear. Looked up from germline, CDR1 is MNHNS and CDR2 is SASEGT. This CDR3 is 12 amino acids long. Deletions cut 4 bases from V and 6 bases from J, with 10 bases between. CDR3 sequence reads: CASSGMSSEQYV. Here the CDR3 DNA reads TGTGCCAGCAGTGGGATGAGTTCCGAGCAGTACGTC.

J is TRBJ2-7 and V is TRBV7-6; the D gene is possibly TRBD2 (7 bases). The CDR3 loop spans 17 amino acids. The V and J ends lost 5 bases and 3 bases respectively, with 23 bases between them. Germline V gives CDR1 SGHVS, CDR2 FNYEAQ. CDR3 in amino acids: CASSRGLSGREHYEQYF. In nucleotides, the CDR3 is TGTGCCAGCAGCCGGGGGCTGAGCGGGCGGGAGCACTACGAGCAGTACTTC.

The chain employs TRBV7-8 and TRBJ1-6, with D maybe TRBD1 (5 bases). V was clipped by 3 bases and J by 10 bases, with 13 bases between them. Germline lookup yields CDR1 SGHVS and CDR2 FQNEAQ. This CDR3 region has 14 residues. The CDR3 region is CASSFRQSGSPLHF. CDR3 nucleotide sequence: TGTGCCAGCAGCTTCCGACAGTCTGGGTCACCCCTCCACTTT. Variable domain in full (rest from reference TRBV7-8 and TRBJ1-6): GAGVSQSPRYKVAKRGQDVALRCDPISGHVSLFWYQQALGQGPEFLTYFQNEAQLDKSGLPSDRFFAERPEGSVSTLKIQRTQQEDSAVYLCASSFRQSGSPLHFGNGTRLTVT.